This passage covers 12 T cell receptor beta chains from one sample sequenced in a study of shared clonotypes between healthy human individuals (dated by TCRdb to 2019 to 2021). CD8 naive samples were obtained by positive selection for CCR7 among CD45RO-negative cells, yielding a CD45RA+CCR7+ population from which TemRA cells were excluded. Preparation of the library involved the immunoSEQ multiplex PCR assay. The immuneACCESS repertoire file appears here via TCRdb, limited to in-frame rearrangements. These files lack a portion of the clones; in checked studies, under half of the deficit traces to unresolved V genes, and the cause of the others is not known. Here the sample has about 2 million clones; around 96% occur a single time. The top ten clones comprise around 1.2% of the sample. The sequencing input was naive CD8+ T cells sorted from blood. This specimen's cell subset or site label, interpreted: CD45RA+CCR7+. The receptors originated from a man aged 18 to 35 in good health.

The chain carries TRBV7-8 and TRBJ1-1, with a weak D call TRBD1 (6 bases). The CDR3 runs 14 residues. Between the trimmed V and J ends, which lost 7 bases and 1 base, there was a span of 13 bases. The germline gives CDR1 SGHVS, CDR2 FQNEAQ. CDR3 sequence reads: CASTTTGTNTEAFF. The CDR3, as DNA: TGTGCCAGCACAACCACAGGGACGAACACTGAAGCTTTCTTT.

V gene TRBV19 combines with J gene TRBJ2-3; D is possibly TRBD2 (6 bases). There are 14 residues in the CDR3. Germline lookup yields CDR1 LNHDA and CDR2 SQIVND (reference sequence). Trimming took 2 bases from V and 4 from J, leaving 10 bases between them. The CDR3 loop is CASSILGGADTQYF. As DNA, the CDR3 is TGTGCCAGTAGTATATTGGGGGGAGCAGATACGCAGTATTTT.

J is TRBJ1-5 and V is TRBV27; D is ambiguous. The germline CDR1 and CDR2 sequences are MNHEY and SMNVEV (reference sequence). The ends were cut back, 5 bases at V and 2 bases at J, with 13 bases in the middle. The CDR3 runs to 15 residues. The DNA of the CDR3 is TGTGCCAGCAGTCGGGAGTTGGCGGGCAATCAGCCCCAGCATTTT. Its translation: CASSRELAGNQPQHF.

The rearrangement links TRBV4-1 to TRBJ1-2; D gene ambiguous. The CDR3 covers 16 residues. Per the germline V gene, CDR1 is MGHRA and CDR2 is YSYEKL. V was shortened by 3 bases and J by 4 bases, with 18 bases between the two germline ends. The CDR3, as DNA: TGCGCCAGCAGCCAGGGAGAACTTGGAGGCAGCTATGGCTACACCTTC. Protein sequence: CASSQGELGGSYGYTF.

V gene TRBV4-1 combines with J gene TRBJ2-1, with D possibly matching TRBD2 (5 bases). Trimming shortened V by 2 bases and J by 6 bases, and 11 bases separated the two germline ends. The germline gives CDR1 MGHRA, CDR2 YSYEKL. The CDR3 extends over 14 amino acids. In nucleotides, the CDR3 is TGCGCCAGCAGCCAACTAGCCCCTAGCAATGAGCAGTTCTTC. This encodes CASSQLAPSNEQFF.

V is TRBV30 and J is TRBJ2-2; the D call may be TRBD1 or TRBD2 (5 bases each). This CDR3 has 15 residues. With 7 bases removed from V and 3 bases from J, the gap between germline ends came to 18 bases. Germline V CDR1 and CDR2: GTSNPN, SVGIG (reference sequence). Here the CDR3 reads CAFRGPEIYTGELFF. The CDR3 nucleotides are TGTGCCTTCCGGGGCCCTGAGATATACACCGGGGAGCTGTTTTTT.

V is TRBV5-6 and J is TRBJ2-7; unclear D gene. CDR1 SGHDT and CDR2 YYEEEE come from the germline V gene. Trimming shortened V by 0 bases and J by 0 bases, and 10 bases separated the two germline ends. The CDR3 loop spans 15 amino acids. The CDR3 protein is CASSLGWESSYEQYF. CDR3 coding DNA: TGTGCCAGCAGCTTGGGTTGGGAAAGCTCCTACGAGCAGTACTTC.

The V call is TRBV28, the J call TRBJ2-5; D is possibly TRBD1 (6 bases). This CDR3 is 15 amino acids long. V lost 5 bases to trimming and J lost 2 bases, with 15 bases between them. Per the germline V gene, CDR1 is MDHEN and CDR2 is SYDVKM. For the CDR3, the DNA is TGTGCCAGCAGTCCTAGGGGGATCTCTCAAGAGACCCAGTACTTC. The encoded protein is CASSPRGISQETQYF.

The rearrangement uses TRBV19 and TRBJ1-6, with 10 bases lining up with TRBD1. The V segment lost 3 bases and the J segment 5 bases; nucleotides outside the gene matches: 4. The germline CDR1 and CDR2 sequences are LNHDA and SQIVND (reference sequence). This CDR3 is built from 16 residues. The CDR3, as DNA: TGTGCCAGTAGTATGCTGACAGGGGGCGATAATTCACCCCTCCACTTT. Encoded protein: CASSMLTGGDNSPLHF.

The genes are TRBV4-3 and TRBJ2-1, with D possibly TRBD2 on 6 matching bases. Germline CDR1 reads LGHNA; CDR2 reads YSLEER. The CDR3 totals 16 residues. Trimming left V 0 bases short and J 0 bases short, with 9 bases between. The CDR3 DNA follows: TGCGCCAGCAGCCAAGATTACGGGGGCTCCTACAATGAGCAGTTCTTC. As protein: CASSQDYGGSYNEQFF.

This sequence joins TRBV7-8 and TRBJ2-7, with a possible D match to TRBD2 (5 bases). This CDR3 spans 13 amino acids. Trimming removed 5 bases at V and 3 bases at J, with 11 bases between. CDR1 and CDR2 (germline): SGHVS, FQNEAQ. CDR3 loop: CASSARAIYEQYF. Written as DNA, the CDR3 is TGTGCCAGCAGCGCGCGGGCTATCTACGAGCAGTACTTC.

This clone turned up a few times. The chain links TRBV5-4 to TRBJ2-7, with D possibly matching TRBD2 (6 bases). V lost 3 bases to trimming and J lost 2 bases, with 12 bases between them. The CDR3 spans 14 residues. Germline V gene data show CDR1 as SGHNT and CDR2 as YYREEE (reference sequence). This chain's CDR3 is CASSSGRIAYEQYF. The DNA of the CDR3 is TGTGCCAGCAGCTCCGGGAGAATCGCCTACGAGCAGTACTTC.